The 21 T cell receptor beta chains given below trace back to one sample, sequenced in a study of human T cells and chemical hapten exposure (dated by TCRdb to about 2021). Library preparation employed RACE. TCRdb names NextSeq 500 as the instrument used. TCRdb cleaned the public reads at Q25 with fastp, built clones with MiXCR and kept in-frame beta chains. Each CDR3 protein appears once, grouped with its most common genes and DNA. Here the sample has tens of thousands of distinct CDR3 sequences; about 8.9% occur a single time. The ten largest account for around 3.6% of the sample. The time point label for this specimen denotes: pre-sensitization, week 0. What the treatment or condition label conveys for this sample: therapeutic diphenylcyclopropenone sensitization with weekly scalp DPC. The source material was whole blood, sampled in connection with sensitization to the hapten diphenylcyclopropenone (DPC). The receptors were sampled from a woman aged 40 to 50 with alopecia areata. Some clones in this sample may be carry-over from other donors' samples.

This clonotype turned up a few times. The chain uses TRBV12-5 and TRBJ2-2; 7 bases align to TRBD1. This CDR3 is 14 amino acids long. Germline V gene lookup returns CDR1 LGHNT and CDR2 FRNRAP. V shed 8 bases and J 5 bases; nucleotides not matched to a gene: 8. The CDR3 DNA reads as TGTGCTAGTCGTAGACAGGGTAGGACCGGGGAGCTGTTTTTT. This gives the protein CASRRQGRTGELFF.

This clonotype was seen more than once but under ten times. CDR3 nucleotide sequence: TGTGCCAGTAGTATAGATGGCGAAGGCACGGCCTACGAGCAGTACTTC. Translated, it gives CASSIDGEGTAYEQYF. V is TRBV19 and J is TRBJ2-7; D is ambiguous. V gave up 0 bases and J gave up 2 bases, with 14 bases separating them. The CDR3 spans 16 residues. CDR1 is LNHDA and CDR2 is SQIVND in the germline V gene (reference sequence).

This clonotype was seen more than once but under ten times. The rearrangement uses TRBV3-1 and TRBJ2-1, with D unresolved. From germline, CDR1 is LGHDT and CDR2 YNNKEL (reference sequence). V shed 4 bases and J shed 1 base, with 8 bases lying between them. The CDR3 has 14 residues. The CDR3 sequence is CASSPTLSYNEQFF. The DNA for the CDR3 is TGTGCCAGCAGCCCCACCCTGTCCTACAATGAGCAGTTCTTC.

This clonotype was seen repeatedly, ten times or more. The chain carries TRBV7-8 and TRBJ2-1, with 12 bases identical to TRBD2. CDR1 is SGHVS and CDR2 is FQNEAQ in the germline V gene. The CDR3 runs to 21 residues. With 2 bases clipped from V and 0 bases from J, the junction kept 14 bases outside the gene matches. CDR3 amino acids: CASSLRGTTSGGRSSYNEQFF. In nucleotides, the CDR3 is TGTGCCAGCAGCTTACGAGGAACGACTAGCGGGGGCCGGAGCTCCTACAATGAGCAGTTCTTC.

In this sample, this clonotype turned up a few times. This chain joins TRBV12-3 or TRBV12-4 and TRBJ1-5; 10 nucleotides match TRBD1. CDR3 size: 15 residues. V was pared by 6 bases and J by 5 bases, with 7 bases of the junction left unmatched. Written as DNA, the CDR3 is TGTGCCAGCAGCCGTTTAGGGACAGGGGATCAGCCCCAGCATTTT. This codes for CASSRLGTGDQPQHF.

This clonotype was counted only a few times. The chain recombines TRBV7-2 with TRBJ1-3, with unresolved D. CDR1 SGHTA and CDR2 FQGNSA come from the germline V gene. The length of the CDR3 is 15 residues. The ends were cut back, 8 bases at V and 3 bases at J, with 17 bases in the middle. The CDR3 here is CASASASFGGNTIYF. The DNA of the CDR3 is TGTGCCAGCGCATCGGCCAGTTTCGGTGGAAACACCATATATTTT.

This clonotype was recorded many times. This chain links TRBV7-2 with TRBJ2-1; weak D call: TRBD1 (8 bases). Germline V lookup: CDR1 SGHTA, CDR2 FQGNSA. V was trimmed by 5 bases and J by 6 bases, leaving 17 bases between them. The CDR3 extends over 15 amino acids. The CDR3, as DNA: TGTGCCAGCAGCCTACGACAGGGGAGGGTCAATGAGCAGTTCTTC. Translation: CASSLRQGRVNEQFF. The variable domain in full, with the rest retrieved from reference TRBV7-2 and TRBJ2-1, is GAGVSQSPSNKVTEKGKDVELRCDPISGHTALYWYRQSLGQGLEFLIYFQGNSAPDKSGLPSDRFSAERTGGSVSTLTIQRTQQEDSAVYLCASSLRQGRVNEQFFGPGTRLTVL.

Worth noting for this clonotype: The junction differs from germline at one of its ends, possibly a read error. This chain uses TRBV18 with TRBJ2-3; D is unresolved. The CDR3 length is 13 residues. Germline CDR1 is KGHSH and CDR2 is LQKENI. The CDR3 spells CAGSSANTDTQYF. CDR3 coding DNA: TGTGCCGGCTCAAGCGCGAACACAGATACGCAGTATTTT. The full variable domain, with the rest looked up from reference TRBV18 and TRBJ2-3, is NAGVMQNPRHLVRRRGQEARLRCSPMKGHSHVYWYRQLPEEGLKFMVYLQKENIIDESGMPKERFSAEFPKEGPSILRIQQVVRGDSAAYFCAGSSANTDTQYFGPGTRLTVL.

Many counts were recorded for this clonotype. The DNA for the CDR3 is TGTGCCAGCTCACCACCGGACGGCTCCTACGAGCAGTACTTC. Translating it yields CASSPPDGSYEQYF. This chain connects TRBV18 to TRBJ2-7; no clear D. CDR1 is KGHSH and CDR2 is LQKENI in the germline V gene. The CDR3 contains 14 residues. V was pared by 0 bases and J by 0 bases, with 6 bases between.

There are a few counts of this clonotype. The chain couples TRBV15 to TRBJ1-1, with D perhaps matching TRBD1 (6 bases). CDR3 length: 13 residues. Germline V gene data show CDR1 as LNHNV and CDR2 as YYDKDF (reference sequence). The germline V and J ends were trimmed by 0 bases and 7 bases, with 9 bases remaining between them. The CDR3 loop is CATSRDRGDEAFF. CDR3 bases: TGTGCCACCAGCAGAGATAGGGGGGATGAAGCTTTCTTT.

The chain employs TRBV19 and TRBJ2-3; 14 bases match TRBD2. Germline V gene sequence: CDR1 LNHDA, CDR2 SQIVND (reference sequence). V was pared by 3 bases and J by 10 bases, with 12 bases of the junction left unmatched. CDR3 size: 17 residues. In nucleotides, the CDR3 is TGTGCCAGTAGTATCACGGGCCAGGGACTAGCGGGAGTGGCGCAGTATTTT. This sequence encodes CASSITGQGLAGVAQYF.

There are a few counts of this clonotype. V and J are TRBV2 and TRBJ1-3; D ambiguous. Trimming left V 4 bases short and J 0 bases short, with 16 bases between. The CDR3 has 17 residues. The germline gives CDR1 SNHLY, CDR2 FYNNEI. The CDR3 sequence: CASSGGIGSPSGNTIYF. The CDR3 DNA reads as TGTGCCAGCAGTGGTGGAATTGGCAGCCCCTCTGGAAACACCATATATTTT.

This clonotype was recorded at least ten times. This rearrangement joins TRBV3-1 to TRBJ1-2, with D unclear. This CDR3 has 14 amino acids. V lost 0 bases and J lost 6, with 11 bases in between. Per germline, CDR1 LGHDT and CDR2 YNNKEL (reference sequence). CDR3 residues: CASSQESGINGYTF. CDR3 nucleotides: TGTGCCAGCAGCCAAGAGTCGGGTATCAATGGCTACACCTTC.

This clonotype showed up many times. The chain couples TRBV7-9 to TRBJ1-1; D possibly corresponds to TRBD1 (5 bases). The CDR3 totals 15 residues. Per the germline V gene, CDR1 is SEHNR and CDR2 is FQNEAQ (reference sequence). V was trimmed by 1 base and J by 3 bases, leaving 12 bases between them. CDR3 loop: CASSLVQGSDTEAFF. For the CDR3, the DNA is TGTGCCAGCAGCTTAGTCCAGGGTTCCGACACTGAAGCTTTCTTT.

This clonotype was counted at least ten times. The chain uses TRBV7-2 and TRBJ2-7; 9 positions match TRBD1. From germline, CDR1 is SGHTA and CDR2 FQGNSA. The trim removed 5 bases at V and 1 base at J, leaving 3 bases unmatched. The CDR3 length is 14 residues. The CDR3 loop reads CASSPGTGSYEQYF. The CDR3 region has the DNA TGTGCCAGCAGCCCAGGGACAGGGTCCTACGAGCAGTACTTC. The entire variable domain, with the rest obtained from reference TRBV7-2 and TRBJ2-7, is as follows: GAGVSQSPSNKVTEKGKDVELRCDPISGHTALYWYRQSLGQGLEFLIYFQGNSAPDKSGLPSDRFSAERTGGSVSTLTIQRTQQEDSAVYLCASSPGTGSYEQYFGPGTRLTVT.

This clonotype was observed a few times. This chain joins TRBV5-6 and TRBJ2-7; unclear D gene. Germline V gives CDR1 SGHDT, CDR2 YYEEEE. V lost 0 bases, J lost 0 bases, and 4 bases lay in between. This CDR3 is 13 amino acids long. The DNA of the CDR3 is TGTGCCAGCAGCTTGGAAGTCTCCTACGAGCAGTACTTC. Protein: CASSLEVSYEQYF.

The gene calls are TRBV7-2 and TRBJ2-3; maybe TRBD2 (5 bases). The CDR3 is 14 residues long. Trimming stripped 3 bases from V and 1 base from J, with 8 bases between. Germline V gene data show CDR1 as SGHTA and CDR2 as FQGNSA. This CDR3 is CASSFKAGTDTQYF. As DNA, the CDR3 is TGTGCCAGCAGCTTCAAAGCGGGCACAGATACGCAGTATTTT.

Ten or more counts support this clonotype. The chain uses TRBV7-2 and TRBJ2-1; 12 positions agree with TRBD2. CDR1 is SGHTA and CDR2 is FQGNSA in the germline V gene. V gave up 5 bases and J gave up 7 bases; unmatched junction bases: 12. The CDR3 totals 17 residues. CDR3 in DNA: TGTGCCAGCAGCCAGCTGGCTAGCGGGGGGGCGTTGAATGAGCAGTTCTTC. Amino acids: CASSQLASGGALNEQFF. Full variable domain (remainder filled in from reference TRBV7-2 and TRBJ2-1): GAGVSQSPSNKVTEKGKDVELRCDPISGHTALYWYRQSLGQGLEFLIYFQGNSAPDKSGLPSDRFSAERTGGSVSTLTIQRTQQEDSAVYLCASSQLASGGALNEQFFGPGTRLTVL.

This clonotype was seen many times. This chain connects TRBV20-1 to TRBJ2-5, with D perhaps matching TRBD2 (5 bases). The V gene's germline CDR1 is DFQATT and CDR2 SNEGSKA (reference sequence). Trimming pared 5 bases from V and 4 bases from J, leaving 17 bases between. The CDR3 totals 14 residues. CDR3 protein: CSASPPRAGETQYF. CDR3 coding DNA: TGCAGTGCTTCCCCTCCGAGGGCGGGAGAGACCCAGTACTTC.

The J gene is TRBJ2-3, the V gene TRBV9; TRBD2 might be the D (6 bases). The CDR3 length is 17 residues. CDR1 and CDR2 from the germline V gene are SGDLS and YYNGEE. V was trimmed by 0 bases and J by 1 base, leaving 15 bases between them. For the CDR3, the DNA is TGTGCCAGCAGCGTAGGTGGGGGTGCGGGGCGCACAGATACGCAGTATTTT. Translating gives CASSVGGGAGRTDTQYF.

This clonotype was counted between two and nine times. J is TRBJ2-7 and V is TRBV3-1; D unclear. Trimming shortened V by 3 bases and J by 1 base, and 7 bases separated the two germline ends. Germline loops: CDR1 LGHDT, CDR2 YNNKEL (reference sequence). This CDR3 contains 13 residues. CDR3 protein: CASSHVGSYEQYF. CDR3 in DNA: TGTGCCAGCAGCCATGTGGGTTCCTACGAGCAGTACTTC.